This T cell receptor beta chain came from a study of tumor-infiltrating lymphocytes in glioblastoma multiforme. Overall study findings and caveats: Only one glioblastoma patient had TCR and mutation analysis. The T cells in this sample were not sorted into functional subsets. RNA-based TCR sequencing may distort clone frequencies, since cells carry unequal TCR transcript numbers.

To note about this clonotype: Its specificity is not known.

TCRB libraries came from RNA via three nested multiplex PCR rounds. A C-beta primer primed TCRB cDNA from about 500 ng RNA. TCRdb reanalysed the multiplex PCR reads using MiXCR and keeps one entry per CDR3 protein. The data contain 15,000 to 20,000 distinct CDR3 sequences, under 80% of them singletons. The sequencing input was peripheral blood. This receptor was taken from a male donor with glioblastoma.

CDR3 region: CASSSQGRTEAFF. DNA of the CDR3: TGTGCCAGCAGCTCTCAGGGTAGAACTGAAGCTTTCTTT. The J gene is TRBJ1-1, the V gene TRBV7-3; tentatively, D is TRBD1 (5 bases). The germline V gene has CDR1 SGHTA and CDR2 FQGTGA. Trimming left V 4 bases short and J 5 bases short, with 11 bases between. There are 13 residues in the CDR3.